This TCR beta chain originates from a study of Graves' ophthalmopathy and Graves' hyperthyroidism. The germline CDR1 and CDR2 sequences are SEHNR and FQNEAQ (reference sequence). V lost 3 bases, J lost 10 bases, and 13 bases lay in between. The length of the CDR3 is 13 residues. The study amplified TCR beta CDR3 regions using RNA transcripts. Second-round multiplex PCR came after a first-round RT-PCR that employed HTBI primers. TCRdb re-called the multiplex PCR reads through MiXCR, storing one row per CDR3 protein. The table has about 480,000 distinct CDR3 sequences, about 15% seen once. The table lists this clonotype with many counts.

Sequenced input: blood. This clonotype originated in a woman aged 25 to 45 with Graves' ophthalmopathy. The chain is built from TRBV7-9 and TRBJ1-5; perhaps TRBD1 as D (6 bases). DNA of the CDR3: TGTGCCAGCAGCTTGGACACAGGGAGTCCCCAGCATTTT. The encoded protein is CASSLDTGSPQHF.